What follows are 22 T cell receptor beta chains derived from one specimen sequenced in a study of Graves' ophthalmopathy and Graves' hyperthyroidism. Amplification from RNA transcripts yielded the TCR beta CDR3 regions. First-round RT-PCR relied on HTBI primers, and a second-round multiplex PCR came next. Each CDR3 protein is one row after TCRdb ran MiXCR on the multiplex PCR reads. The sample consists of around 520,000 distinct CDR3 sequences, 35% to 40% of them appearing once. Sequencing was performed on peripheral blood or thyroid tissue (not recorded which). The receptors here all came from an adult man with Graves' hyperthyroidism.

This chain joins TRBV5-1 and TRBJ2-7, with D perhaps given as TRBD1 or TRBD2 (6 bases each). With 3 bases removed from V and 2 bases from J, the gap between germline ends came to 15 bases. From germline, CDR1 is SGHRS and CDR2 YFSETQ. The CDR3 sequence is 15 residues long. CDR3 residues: CASSWQTGATYEQYF. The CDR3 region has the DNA TGCGCCAGCAGCTGGCAAACGGGGGCGACCTACGAGCAGTACTTC.

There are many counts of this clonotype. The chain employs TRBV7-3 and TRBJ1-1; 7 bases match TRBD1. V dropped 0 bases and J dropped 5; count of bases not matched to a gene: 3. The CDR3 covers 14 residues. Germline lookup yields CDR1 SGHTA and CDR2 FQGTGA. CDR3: CASSLTTGRTEAFF. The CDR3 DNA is TGTGCCAGCAGCTTAACGACAGGGAGGACTGAAGCTTTCTTT.

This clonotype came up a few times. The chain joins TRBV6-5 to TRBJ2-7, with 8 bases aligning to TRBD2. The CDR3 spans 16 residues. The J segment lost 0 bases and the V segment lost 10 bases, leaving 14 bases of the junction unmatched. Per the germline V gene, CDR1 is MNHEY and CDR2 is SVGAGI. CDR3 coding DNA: TGTGCCACCGCCCGCGAACTAGCGGTCAGCTCCTACGAGCAGTACTTC. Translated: CATARELAVSSYEQYF.

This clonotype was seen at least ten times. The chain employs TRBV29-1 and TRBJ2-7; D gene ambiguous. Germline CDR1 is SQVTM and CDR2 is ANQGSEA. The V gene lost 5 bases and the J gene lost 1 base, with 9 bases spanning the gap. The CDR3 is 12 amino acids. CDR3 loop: CSVFLGSYEQYF. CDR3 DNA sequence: TGCAGCGTTTTTTTGGGGTCCTACGAGCAGTACTTC.

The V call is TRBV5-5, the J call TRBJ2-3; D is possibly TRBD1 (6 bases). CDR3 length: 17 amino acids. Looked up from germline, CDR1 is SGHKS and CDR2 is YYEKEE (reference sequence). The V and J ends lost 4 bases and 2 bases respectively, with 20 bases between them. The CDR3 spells CASSLRSGHKFTDTQYF. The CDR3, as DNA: TGTGCCAGCAGCCTTCGATCGGGACACAAGTTCACAGATACGCAGTATTTT.

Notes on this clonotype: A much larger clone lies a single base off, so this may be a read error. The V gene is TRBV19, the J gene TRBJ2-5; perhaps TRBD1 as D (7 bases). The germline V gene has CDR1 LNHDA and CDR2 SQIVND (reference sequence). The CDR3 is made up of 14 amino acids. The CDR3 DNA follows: TGTGCCAGTAGTACGGTAACAGGGGAGGAGACCCGGTACTTC. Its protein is CASSTVTGEETRYF. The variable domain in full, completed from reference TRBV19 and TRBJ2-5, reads DGGITQSPKYLFRKEGQNVTLSCEQNLNHDAMYWYRQDPGQGLRLIYYSQIVNDFQKGDIAEGYSVSREKKESFPLTVTSAQKNPTAFYLCASSTVTGEETRYFGPGTRLLVL.

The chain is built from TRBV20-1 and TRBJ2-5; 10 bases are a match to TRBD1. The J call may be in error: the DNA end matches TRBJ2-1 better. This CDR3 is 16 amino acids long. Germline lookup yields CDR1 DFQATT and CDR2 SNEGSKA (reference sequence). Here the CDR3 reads CSARELDRGDYNEQFF. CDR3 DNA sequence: TGCAGTGCGAGGGAGTTGGACAGGGGGGACTACAATGAGCAGTTCTTC.

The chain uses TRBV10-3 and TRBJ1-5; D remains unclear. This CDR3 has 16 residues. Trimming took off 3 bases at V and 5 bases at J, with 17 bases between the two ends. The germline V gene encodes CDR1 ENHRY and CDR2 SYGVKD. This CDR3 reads CAISEGPGRGYQPQHF. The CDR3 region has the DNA TGTGCCATCAGTGAAGGACCGGGGAGAGGATATCAGCCCCAGCATTTT.

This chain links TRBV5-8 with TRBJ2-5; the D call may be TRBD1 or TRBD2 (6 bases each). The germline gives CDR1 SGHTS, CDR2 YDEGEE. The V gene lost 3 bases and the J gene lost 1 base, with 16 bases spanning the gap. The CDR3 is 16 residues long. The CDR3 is CASSSRRGGTQETQYF. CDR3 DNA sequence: TGTGCCAGCAGCTCACGCAGGGGAGGTACCCAAGAGACCCAGTACTTC. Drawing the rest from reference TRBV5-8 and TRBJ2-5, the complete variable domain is EAGVTQSPTHLIKTRGQQATLRCSPISGHTSVYWYQQALGLGLQFLLWYDEGEERNRGNFPPRFSGRQFPNYSSELNVNALELEDSALYLCASSSRRGGTQETQYFGPGTRLLVL.

CDR3 sequence reads: CATSTGNSHEQYF. The CDR3 nucleotides read TGTGCCACCAGCACAGGGAATTCCCACGAGCAGTACTTC. The chain has TRBV15 and TRBJ2-7, with a possible D match to TRBD1 (5 bases). Germline V gene sequence: CDR1 LNHNV, CDR2 YYDKDF (reference sequence). The CDR3 spans 13 residues. V lost 4 bases to trimming and J lost 5 bases, with 12 bases between them. Full variable domain (remainder filled in from reference TRBV15 and TRBJ2-7): DAMVIQNPRYQVTQFGKPVTLSCSQTLNHNVMYWYQQKSSQAPKLLFHYYDKDFNNEADTPDNFQSRRPNTSFCFLDIRSPGLGDTAMYLCATSTGNSHEQYFGPGTRLTVT.

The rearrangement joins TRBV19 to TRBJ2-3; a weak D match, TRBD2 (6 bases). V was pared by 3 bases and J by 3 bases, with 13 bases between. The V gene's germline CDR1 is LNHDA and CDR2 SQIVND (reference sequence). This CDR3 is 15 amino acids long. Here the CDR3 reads CASSILTGRTDTQYF. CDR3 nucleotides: TGTGCCAGTAGTATCTTGACTGGGAGGACAGATACGCAGTATTTT.

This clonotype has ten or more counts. DNA for the CDR3: TGCGCCAGCAGCCTGACGGGACAGAGCTCCTACGAGCAGTACTTC. Protein sequence: CASSLTGQSSYEQYF. The chain employs TRBV5-1 and TRBJ2-7, with 7 positions matching TRBD1. The CDR3 contains 15 residues. V trimming: 4 bases; J trimming: 0 bases; junction bases outside the gene matches: 7. Germline V CDR1 and CDR2: SGHRS, YFSETQ.

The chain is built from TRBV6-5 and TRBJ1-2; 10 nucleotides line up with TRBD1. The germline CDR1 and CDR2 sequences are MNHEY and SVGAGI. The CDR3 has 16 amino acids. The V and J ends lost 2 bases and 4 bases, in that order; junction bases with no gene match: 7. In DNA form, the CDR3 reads TGTGCCAGCAGTTACGAAGGGACAGGGGACTTCTATGGCTACACCTTC. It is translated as CASSYEGTGDFYGYTF.

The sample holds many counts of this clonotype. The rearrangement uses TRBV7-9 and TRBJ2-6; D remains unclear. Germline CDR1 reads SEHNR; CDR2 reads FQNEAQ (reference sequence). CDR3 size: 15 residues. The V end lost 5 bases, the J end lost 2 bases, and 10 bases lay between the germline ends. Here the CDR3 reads CASSALGTGANVLTF. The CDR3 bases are TGTGCCAGCAGCGCCTTGGGAACTGGGGCCAACGTCCTGACTTTC.

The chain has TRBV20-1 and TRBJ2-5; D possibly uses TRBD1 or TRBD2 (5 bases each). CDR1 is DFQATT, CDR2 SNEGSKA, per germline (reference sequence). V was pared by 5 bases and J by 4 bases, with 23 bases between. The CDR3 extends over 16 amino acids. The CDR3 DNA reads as TGCAGTGCTCCGATCCAACCGGGGCCGGAAAGAGAGACCCAGTACTTC. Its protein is CSAPIQPGPERETQYF.

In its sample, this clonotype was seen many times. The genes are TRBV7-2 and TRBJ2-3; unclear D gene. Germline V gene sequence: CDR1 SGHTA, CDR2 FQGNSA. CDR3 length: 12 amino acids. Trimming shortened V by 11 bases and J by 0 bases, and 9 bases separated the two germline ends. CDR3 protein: CASETSTDTQYF. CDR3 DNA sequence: TGTGCCTCAGAGACTAGCACAGATACGCAGTATTTT.

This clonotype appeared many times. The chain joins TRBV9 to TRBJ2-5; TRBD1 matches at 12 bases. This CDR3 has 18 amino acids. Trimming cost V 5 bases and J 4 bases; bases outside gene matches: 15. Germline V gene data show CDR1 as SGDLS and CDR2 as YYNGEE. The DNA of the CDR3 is TGTGCCAGCAGTGCCGGGACAGGGGGCTGGATAGATGCAGAGACCCAGTACTTC. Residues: CASSAGTGGWIDAETQYF.

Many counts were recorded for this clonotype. The CDR3: CATPSRDTEAFF. CDR3 DNA sequence: TGTGCCACCCCAAGTAGGGACACTGAAGCTTTCTTT. The chain employs TRBV2 and TRBJ1-1; D unclear. Germline V gene data show CDR1 as SNHLY and CDR2 as FYNNEI. The CDR3 loop spans 12 amino acids. V was clipped by 10 bases and J by 3 bases, with 12 bases between them.

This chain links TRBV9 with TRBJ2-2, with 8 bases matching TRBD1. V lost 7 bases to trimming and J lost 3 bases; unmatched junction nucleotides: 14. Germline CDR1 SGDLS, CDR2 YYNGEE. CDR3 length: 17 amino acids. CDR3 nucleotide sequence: TGTGCCAGCGGCAAAGTCGGGAACAGGGGGGACACCGGGGAGCTGTTTTTT. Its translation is CASGKVGNRGDTGELFF.

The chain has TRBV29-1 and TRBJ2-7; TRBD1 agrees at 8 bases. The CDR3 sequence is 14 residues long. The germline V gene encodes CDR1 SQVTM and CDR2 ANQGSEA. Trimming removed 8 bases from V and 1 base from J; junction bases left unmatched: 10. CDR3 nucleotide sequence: TGCAGCTTTCAGGGGGCCCTGGATTCCTACGAGCAGTACTTC. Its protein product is CSFQGALDSYEQYF.

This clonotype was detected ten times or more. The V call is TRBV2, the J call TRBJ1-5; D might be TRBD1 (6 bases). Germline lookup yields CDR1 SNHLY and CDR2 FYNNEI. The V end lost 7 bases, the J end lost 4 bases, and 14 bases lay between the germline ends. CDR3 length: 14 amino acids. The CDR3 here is CASKKTGGNQPQHF. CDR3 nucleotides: TGTGCCAGCAAGAAGACAGGAGGGAATCAGCCCCAGCATTTT.

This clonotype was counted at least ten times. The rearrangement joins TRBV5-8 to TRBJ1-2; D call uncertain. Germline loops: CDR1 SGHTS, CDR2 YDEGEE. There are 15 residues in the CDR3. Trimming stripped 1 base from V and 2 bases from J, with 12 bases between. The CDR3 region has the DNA TGTGCCAGCAGCTTGCAACAGTTTACAAACTATGGCTACACCTTC. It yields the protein CASSLQQFTNYGYTF.